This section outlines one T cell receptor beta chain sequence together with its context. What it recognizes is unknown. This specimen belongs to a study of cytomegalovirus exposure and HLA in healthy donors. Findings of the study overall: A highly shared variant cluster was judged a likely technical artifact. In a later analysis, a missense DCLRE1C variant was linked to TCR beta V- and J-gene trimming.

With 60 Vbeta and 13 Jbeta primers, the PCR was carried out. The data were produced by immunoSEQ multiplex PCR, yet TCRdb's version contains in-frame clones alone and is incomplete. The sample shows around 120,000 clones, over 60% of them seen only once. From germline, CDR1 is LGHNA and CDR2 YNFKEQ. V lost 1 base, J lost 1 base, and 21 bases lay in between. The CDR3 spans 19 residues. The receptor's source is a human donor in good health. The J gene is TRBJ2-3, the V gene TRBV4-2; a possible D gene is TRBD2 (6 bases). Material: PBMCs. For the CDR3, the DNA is TGTGCCAGCAGCCAAGCAGGGACGGCGGAGCGGGTGGGCACAGATACGCAGTATTTT. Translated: CASSQAGTAERVGTDTQYF.